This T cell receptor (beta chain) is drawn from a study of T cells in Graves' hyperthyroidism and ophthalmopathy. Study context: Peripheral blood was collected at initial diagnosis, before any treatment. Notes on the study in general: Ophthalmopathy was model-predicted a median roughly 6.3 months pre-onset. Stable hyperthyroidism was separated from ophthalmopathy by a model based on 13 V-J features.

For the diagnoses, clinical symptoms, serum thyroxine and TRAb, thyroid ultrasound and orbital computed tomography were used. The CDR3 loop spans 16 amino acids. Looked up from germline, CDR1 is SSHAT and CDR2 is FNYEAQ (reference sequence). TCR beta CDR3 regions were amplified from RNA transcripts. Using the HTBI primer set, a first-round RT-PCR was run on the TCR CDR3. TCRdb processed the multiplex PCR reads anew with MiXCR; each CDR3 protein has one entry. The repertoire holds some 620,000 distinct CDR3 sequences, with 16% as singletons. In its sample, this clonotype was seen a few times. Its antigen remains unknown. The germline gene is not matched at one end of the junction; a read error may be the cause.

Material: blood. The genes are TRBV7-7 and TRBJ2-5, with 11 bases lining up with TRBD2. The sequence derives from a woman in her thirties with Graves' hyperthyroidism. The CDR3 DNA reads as TGTGCTAGCAGCTTAGCGCTAGCGGGAGGTGGAGAGACCCAGTACTTC. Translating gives CASSLALAGGGETQYF.